These 3 T cell receptor beta chains were all obtained from the same sample, sequenced in a study of shared clonotypes between healthy human individuals. Profiling relied on immunoSEQ multiplex PCR, and the TCRdb table lists in-frame clones only, not all of them. The sample shows about 490,000 clones, roughly 80% of them seen only once. Input material: PBMCs. The origin of the receptors is a woman aged 40 to 49 in good health. Some clones in this sample may be carry-over from other donors' samples.

The chain joins TRBV7-2 to TRBJ2-3, with 7 nucleotides matching TRBD2. Germline V gives CDR1 SGHTA, CDR2 FQGNSA. Germline trimming cut 0 bases from V and 6 bases from J; bases unmatched to any gene: 6. The CDR3 is made up of 15 amino acids. CDR3 sequence (DNA): TGTGCCAGCAGCTTAGCGGGAGGGCCCTTCGATACGCAGTATTTT. Translating it yields CASSLAGGPFDTQYF.

This clone came up a few times. Here the CDR3 DNA reads TGTGCCAGCAGCTTGGTCATTAGCGGGAGTACCTACGAGCAGTACTTC. This translates into CASSLVISGSTYEQYF. The rearrangement joins TRBV5-4 to TRBJ2-7; 9 positions agree with TRBD2. The CDR3 runs 16 residues. CDR1 is SGHNT, CDR2 YYREEE, per germline (reference sequence). V dropped 0 bases and J dropped 2; count of bases not matched to a gene: 6.

This clone showed up just a few times. The chain has TRBV14 and TRBJ2-3; weak D call: TRBD1 (6 bases). This CDR3 region has 13 residues. The V end lost 3 bases, the J end lost 8 bases, and 12 bases lay between the germline ends. CDR1 and CDR2 from the germline V gene are SGHDN and FVKESK. CDR3: CASSQLRGGTQYF. CDR3 coding DNA: TGTGCCAGCAGCCAGTTACGAGGGGGTACGCAGTATTTT. The variable domain in full, completed from reference TRBV14 and TRBJ2-3, reads EAGVTQFPSHSVIEKGQTVTLRCDPISGHDNLYWYRRVMGKEIKFLLHFVKESKQDESGMPNNRFLAERTGGTYSTLKVQPAELEDSGVYFCASSQLRGGTQYFGPGTRLTVL.